A selection of T cell receptor beta chains follows, all from one sample in a study of blood T cells in healthy people across ages. TCRdb analysed the 5' RACE reads with MiXCR anew, one entry per CDR3 protein. The sample has 800,000 or so distinct CDR3 sequences; 20% to 30% are singletons. This sample was also put to use in a study of T cells of mothers and their children.

Sequencing was performed on blood. The receptors here all came from a boy between 10 and 17 years old in good health. The CDR3 runs from the conserved cysteine through the conserved F or W. D genes are given only for firm matches. Expanded clones are given a class, and other clones once, few, many or no size at all.

J	D	V	size	CDR3	DNA
TRBJ2-1	.	TRBV2	.	CASDGLNNEQFF	TGTGCCAGCGATGGACTGAACAATGAGCAGTTCTTC
TRBJ1-1	.	TRBV13	.	CASSPTLGKVNTEAFF	TGTGCCAGCAGCCCGACCCTAGGGAAGGTGAACACTGAAGCTTTCTTT
TRBJ1-5	TRBD1	TRBV6-1	.	CASSPQGTGGAYSNQPQHF	TGTGCCAGCAGCCCTCAAGGGACAGGGGGCGCGTATAGCAATCAGCCCCAGCATTTT
TRBJ1-4	.	TRBV7-9	few	CASSLWLNEKLFF	TGTGCCAGCAGCCTCTGGCTTAATGAAAAACTGTTTTTT
TRBJ1-3	.	TRBV12-3/TRBV12-4	.	CASSFRGDTIYF	TGTGCCAGCAGTTTTCGCGGAGACACCATATATTTT
TRBJ2-2	.	TRBV4-1	.	CASSQEGSQNTGELFF	TGCGCCAGCAGCCAAGAAGGTTCTCAAAACACCGGGGAGCTGTTTTTT
TRBJ2-5	TRBD2	TRBV5-8	.	CASSFGLAGGAWETQYF	TGTGCCAGCAGCTTCGGACTAGCGGGGGGAGCCTGGGAGACCCAGTACTTC
TRBJ2-7	.	TRBV7-6	.	CASSETARGYEQYF	TGTGCTAGCAGCGAGACAGCCAGGGGCTACGAGCAGTACTTC
TRBJ2-3	TRBD2	TRBV18	.	CASSELAGSTDTQYF	TGTGCCAGCTCAGAACTAGCGGGGTCCACAGATACGCAGTATTTT
TRBJ2-1	.	TRBV7-2	.	CASSGVWSERVNEQFF	TGTGCCAGCAGCGGGGTTTGGTCGGAGAGAGTCAATGAGCAGTTCTTC
TRBJ1-3	.	TRBV7-2	few	CASSLDAGNTIYF	TGTGCCAGCAGCTTAGATGCGGGAAACACCATATATTTT
TRBJ2-3	.	TRBV9	once	CASSFRDRDTQYF	TGTGCCAGCAGCTTCCGGGACCGAGATACGCAGTATTTT
TRBJ2-7	TRBD1	TRBV6-5	.	CASSYTGGYEQYF	TGTGCCAGCAGTTACACAGGGGGCTACGAGCAGTACTTC
TRBJ1-1	.	TRBV25-1	.	CASSKQGSRTEAFF	TGTGCCAGCAGTAAACAGGGTAGTAGGACTGAAGCTTTCTTT
TRBJ2-7	.	TRBV4-3	few	CASSQDPTYEQYF	TGCGCCAGCAGCCAAGATCCCACCTACGAGCAGTACTTC
TRBJ2-5	.	TRBV7-2	many	CASSLEAGETQYF	TGTGCCAGCAGCTTAGAGGCGGGAGAGACCCAGTACTTC
TRBJ1-1	.	TRBV15	.	CATSRDSREVEAFF	TGTGCCACCAGCAGAGACTCTCGGGAGGTTGAAGCTTTCTTT
TRBJ2-3	TRBD2	TRBV20-1	few	CSAREPGLGDPGDTQYF	TGCAGTGCTAGAGAGCCGGGACTAGGGGACCCCGGGGATACGCAGTATTTT
TRBJ2-2	TRBD1	TRBV19	.	CASSIVGTGNTGELFF	TGTGCCAGTAGTATAGTAGGGACAGGGAACACCGGGGAGCTGTTTTTT
TRBJ2-5	TRBD2	TRBV20-1	few	CSARDWTSTRLVQETQYF	TGCAGTGCTAGAGATTGGACTAGCACCCGGCTGGTACAAGAGACCCAGTACTTC
TRBJ1-2	.	TRBV20-1	few	CSAGLRETRDGYTF	TGCAGTGCCGGACTACGGGAAACCCGGGATGGCTACACCTTC
TRBJ2-3	TRBD1	TRBV4-2	once	CASSHPGTGITGNTDTQYF	TGTGCCAGCAGCCACCCCGGGACAGGGATAACGGGGAACACAGATACGCAGTATTTT
TRBJ2-1	TRBD2	TRBV4-1	.	CASRPGSAGGSSYNEQFF	TGCGCCAGCAGGCCAGGGTCAGCGGGAGGCTCATCCTACAATGAGCAGTTCTTC
TRBJ2-1	.	TRBV13	.	CASSLVASNEQFF	TGTGCCAGCAGCTTGGTGGCCAGCAATGAGCAGTTCTTC
TRBJ2-5	.	TRBV5-6	.	CASSLRVGVAQETQYF	TGTGCCAGCAGCTTGAGGGTGGGAGTGGCCCAAGAGACCCAGTACTTC
TRBJ2-7	.	TRBV6-5	.	CASSSLGAAGEQYF	TGTGCCAGCAGTTCCTTAGGGGCCGCCGGCGAGCAGTACTTC
TRBJ1-5	.	TRBV12-3/TRBV12-4	.	CASSFEGNQPQHF	TGTGCCAGCAGTTTTGAAGGAAATCAGCCCCAGCATTTT
TRBJ1-2	.	TRBV3-1	few	CASSQRQRDYGYTF	TGTGCCAGCAGCCAACGGCAAAGGGACTATGGCTACACCTTC
TRBJ2-1	.	TRBV29-1	.	CSVERSYNEQFF	TGCAGCGTTGAGCGGTCCTACAATGAGCAGTTCTTC
TRBJ2-1	.	TRBV29-1	few	CSVEIPTREQFF	TGCAGCGTTGAAATTCCGACGAGGGAGCAGTTCTTC
TRBJ2-4	.	TRBV20-1	.	CSAPSGRQSVGNIQYF	TGCAGTGCTCCCTCTGGGCGCCAGTCCGTCGGAAACATTCAGTACTTC
TRBJ1-1	.	TRBV7-9	.	CASSAAGETAFF	TGTGCCAGCAGCGCGGCGGGAGAGACAGCTTTCTTT
TRBJ2-4	.	TRBV20-1	.	CSASPPSRASKNIQCF	TGCAGTGCTAGTCCCCCATCTAGGGCGTCCAAAAACATTCAGTGCTTC
TRBJ2-1	TRBD2	TRBV7-2	few	CASSLEGGAGGRDEQFF	TGTGCCAGCAGCTTAGAAGGGGGCGCGGGGGGGCGGGATGAGCAGTTCTTC
TRBJ2-1	TRBD1	TRBV11-2	few	CASSIGQGQFF	TGTGCCAGCAGCATTGGACAGGGGCAGTTCTTC
TRBJ2-2	TRBD2	TRBV27	.	CASSLAGEHGELFF	TGTGCCAGCAGCTTAGCGGGGGAGCACGGGGAGCTGTTTTTT
TRBJ1-2	.	TRBV28	.	CASSQHMHYGYTF	TGTGCCAGCAGTCAACACATGCACTATGGCTACACCTTC
TRBJ1-2	TRBD1	TRBV29-1	.	CSVERQTGADYGYTF	TGCAGCGTTGAGAGACAAACAGGGGCTGACTATGGCTACACCTTC
TRBJ2-5	TRBD1	TRBV12-3/TRBV12-4	.	CASSGTEGIETQYF	TGTGCCAGCAGCGGGACAGAGGGTATAGAGACCCAGTACTTC
TRBJ2-4	TRBD2	TRBV29-1	few	CSVRDEAGVKNIQYF	TGCAGCGTTCGCGACGAGGCGGGAGTTAAAAACATTCAGTACTTC
TRBJ1-1	.	TRBV7-8	.	CASSKDSWNTEAFF	TGTGCCAGCAGTAAGGACAGTTGGAACACTGAAGCTTTCTTT